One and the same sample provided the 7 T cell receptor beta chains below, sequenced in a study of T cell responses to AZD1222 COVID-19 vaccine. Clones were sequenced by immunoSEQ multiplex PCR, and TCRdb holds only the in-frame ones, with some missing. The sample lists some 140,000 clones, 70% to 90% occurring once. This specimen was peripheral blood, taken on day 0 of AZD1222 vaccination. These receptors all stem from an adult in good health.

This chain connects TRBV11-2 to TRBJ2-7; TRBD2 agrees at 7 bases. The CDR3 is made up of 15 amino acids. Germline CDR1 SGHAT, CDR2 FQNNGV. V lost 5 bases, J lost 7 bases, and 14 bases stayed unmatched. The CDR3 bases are TGTGCCAGCAGCGATTATAAGGCGGGAGTAGGGGAGCAGTACTTC. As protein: CASSDYKAGVGEQYF.

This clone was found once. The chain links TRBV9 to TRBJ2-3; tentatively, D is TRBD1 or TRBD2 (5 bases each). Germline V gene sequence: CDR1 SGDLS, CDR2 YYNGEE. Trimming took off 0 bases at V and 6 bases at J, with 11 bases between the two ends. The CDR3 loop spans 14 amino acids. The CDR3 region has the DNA TGTGCCAGCAGCGTAGGGGACCGCCGTGATACGCAGTATTTT. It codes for CASSVGDRRDTQYF.

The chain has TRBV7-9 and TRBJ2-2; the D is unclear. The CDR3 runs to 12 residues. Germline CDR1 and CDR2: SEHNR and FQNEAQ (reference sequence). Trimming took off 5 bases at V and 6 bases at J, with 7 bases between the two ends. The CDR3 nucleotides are TGTGCCAGCAGCGAGGATCCCGGGGAGCTGTTTTTT. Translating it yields CASSEDPGELFF.

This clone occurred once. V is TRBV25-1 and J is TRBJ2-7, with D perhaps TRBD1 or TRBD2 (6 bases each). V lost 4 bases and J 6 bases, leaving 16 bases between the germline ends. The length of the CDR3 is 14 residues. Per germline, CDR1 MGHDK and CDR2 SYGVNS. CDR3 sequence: CASSGGADSGEQYF. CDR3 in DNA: TGTGCCAGCAGTGGGGGGGCGGACTCCGGCGAGCAGTACTTC.

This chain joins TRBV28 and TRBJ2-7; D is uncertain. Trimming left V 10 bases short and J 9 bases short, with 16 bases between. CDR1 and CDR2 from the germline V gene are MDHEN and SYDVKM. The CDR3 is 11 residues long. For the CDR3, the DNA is TGTGCCACCGGGTTTAGTGTTACGCAGTACTTC. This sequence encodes CATGFSVTQYF.

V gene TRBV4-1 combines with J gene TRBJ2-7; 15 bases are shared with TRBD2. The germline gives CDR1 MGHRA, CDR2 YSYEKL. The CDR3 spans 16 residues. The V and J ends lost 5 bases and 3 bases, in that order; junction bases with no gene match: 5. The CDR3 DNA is TGCGCCAGCAGCTGGACTAGCGGGAGGGACATCTACGAGCAGTACTTC. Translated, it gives CASSWTSGRDIYEQYF.

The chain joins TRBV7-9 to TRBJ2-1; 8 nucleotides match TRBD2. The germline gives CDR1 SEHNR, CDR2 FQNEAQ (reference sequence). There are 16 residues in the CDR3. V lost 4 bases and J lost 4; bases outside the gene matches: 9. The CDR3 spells CASSSYNSGIYNEQFF. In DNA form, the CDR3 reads TGTGCCAGCAGCTCCTACAATAGCGGGATATACAATGAGCAGTTCTTC.